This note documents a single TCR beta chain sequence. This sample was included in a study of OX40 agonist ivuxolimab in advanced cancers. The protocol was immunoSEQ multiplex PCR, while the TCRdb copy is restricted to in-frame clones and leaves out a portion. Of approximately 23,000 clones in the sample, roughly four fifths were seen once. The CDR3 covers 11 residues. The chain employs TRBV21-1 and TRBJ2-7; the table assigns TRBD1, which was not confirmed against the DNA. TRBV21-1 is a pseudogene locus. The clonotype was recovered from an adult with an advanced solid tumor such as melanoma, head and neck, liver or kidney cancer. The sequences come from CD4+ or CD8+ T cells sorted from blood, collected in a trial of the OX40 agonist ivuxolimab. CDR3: CASSRGTGKYF. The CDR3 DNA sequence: TGTGCCAGCAGCAGAGGGACAGGGAAGTACTTC.